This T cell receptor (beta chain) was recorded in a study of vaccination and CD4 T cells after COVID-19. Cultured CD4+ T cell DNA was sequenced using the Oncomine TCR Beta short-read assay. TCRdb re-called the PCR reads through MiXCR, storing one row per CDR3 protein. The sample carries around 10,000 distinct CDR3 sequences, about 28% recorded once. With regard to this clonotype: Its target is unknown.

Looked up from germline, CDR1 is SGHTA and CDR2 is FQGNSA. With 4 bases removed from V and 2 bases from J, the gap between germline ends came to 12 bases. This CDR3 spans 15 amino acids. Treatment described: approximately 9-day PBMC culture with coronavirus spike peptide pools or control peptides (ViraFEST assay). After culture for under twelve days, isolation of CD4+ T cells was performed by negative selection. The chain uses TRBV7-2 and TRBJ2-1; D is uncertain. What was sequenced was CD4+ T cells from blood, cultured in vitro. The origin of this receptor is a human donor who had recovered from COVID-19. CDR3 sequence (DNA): TGTGCCAGCAGCTCTAAGCGCCTACCCTACAATGAGCAGTTCTTC. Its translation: CASSSKRLPYNEQFF.